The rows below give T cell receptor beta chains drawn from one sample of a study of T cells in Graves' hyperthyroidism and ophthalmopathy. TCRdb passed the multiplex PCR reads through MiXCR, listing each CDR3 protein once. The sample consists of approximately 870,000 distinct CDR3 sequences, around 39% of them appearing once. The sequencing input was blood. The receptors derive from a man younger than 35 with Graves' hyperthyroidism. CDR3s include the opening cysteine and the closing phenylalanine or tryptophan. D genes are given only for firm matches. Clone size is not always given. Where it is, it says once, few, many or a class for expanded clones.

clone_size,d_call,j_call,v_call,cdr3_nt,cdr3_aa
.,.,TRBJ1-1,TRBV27,TGTGCCAGCAAGGGGCCTGGGACCACTGAAGCTTTCTTT,CASKGPGTTEAFF
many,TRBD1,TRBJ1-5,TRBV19,TGTGCCAGTAGTCGCGGACAGGGGGATCAGCCCCAGCATTTT,CASSRGQGDQPQHF
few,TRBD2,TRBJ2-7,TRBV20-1,TGCAGTGCAGATAGCGGGAGTAGCTCCTACGAGCAGTACTTC,CSADSGSSSYEQYF
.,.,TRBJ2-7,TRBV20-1,TGCAGTGCTAGAGGGGCCTACTCCTACGAGCAGTACTTC,CSARGAYSYEQYF
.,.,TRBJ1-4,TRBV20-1,TGCAGTGCTACGAGGGACCCCTTCTCAACTAATGAAAAACTGTTTTTT,CSATRDPFSTNEKLFF
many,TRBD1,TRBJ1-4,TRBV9,TGTGCCAGCAGCGTACAGGGGGAGAGTGAAAAACTGTTTTTT,CASSVQGESEKLFF
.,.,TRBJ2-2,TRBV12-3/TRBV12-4,TGTGCCAGCTCCCTTTTAGGTCGGGCCGGGGAGCTGTTTTTT,CASSLLGRAGELFF
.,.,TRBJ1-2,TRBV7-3,TGTGCCAGCAGCACCCGGGACACTTACTATGGCTACACCTTC,CASSTRDTYYGYTF
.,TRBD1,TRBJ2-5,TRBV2,TGTGCCAGCAGTGGCCAATCGGACAGGGAAGAGACCCAGTACTTC,CASSGQSDREETQYF
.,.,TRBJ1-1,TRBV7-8,TGTGCCAGCAGCTTCGTAGTTCCCAGGGCTTTCTTT,CASSFVVPRAFF
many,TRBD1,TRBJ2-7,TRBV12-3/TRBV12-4,TGTGCCAGCAGTTTCGGGGACAGGGGACAGTACTTC,CASSFGDRGQYF
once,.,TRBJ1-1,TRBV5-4,TGTGCCAGCCAGTACGGCCCGCGAGCTTTCTTT,CASQYGPRAFF
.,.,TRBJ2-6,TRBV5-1,TGCGCCAGCAGCTTGACGGAGACAGCCCTACGCGCCAACGTCCTGACTTTC,CASSLTETALRANVLTF
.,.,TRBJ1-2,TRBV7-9,TGTGCCAGCAGCTTAGAAGGGGGGGGCGAGTATGGCTACACCTTC,CASSLEGGGEYGYTF
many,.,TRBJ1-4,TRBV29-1,TGCAGCGTTCAGGGGTTGGCAACTAATGAAAAACTGTTTTTT,CSVQGLATNEKLFF
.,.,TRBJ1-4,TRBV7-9,TGTGCCAGCAGCTTAGTCAGGCTGAGCGAAAAACTGTTTTTT,CASSLVRLSEKLFF
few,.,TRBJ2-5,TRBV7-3,TGTGCCAGCAGCTCGGGACCGATCCAAGAGACCCAGTACTTC,CASSSGPIQETQYF
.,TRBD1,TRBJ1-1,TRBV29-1,TGCAGCTCGGGACAGCCGTTGAACACTGAAGCTTTCTTT,CSSGQPLNTEAFF
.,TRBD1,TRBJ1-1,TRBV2,TGTGCCAGCAAAGGACAGGGAATGAACACTGAAGCTTTCTTT,CASKGQGMNTEAFF
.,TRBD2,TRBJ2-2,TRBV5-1,TGCGCCAGCAGCTTGGAGTTAGCGGGGGCGAACACCGGGGAGCTGTTTTTT,CASSLELAGANTGELFF
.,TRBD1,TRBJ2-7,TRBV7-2,TGTGCCAGCAGCGCCGGGACAGGGCTAGCCGGGGAGTACGAGCAGTACTTC,CASSAGTGLAGEYEQYF
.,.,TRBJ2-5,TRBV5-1,TGCGCCAGCAGCCTAAGGGGGGACTACGGGGAGACCCAGTACTTC,CASSLRGDYGETQYF
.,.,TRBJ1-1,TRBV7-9,TGTGACAGCAGCGCCCGGGGTGACGGGGGTGCTGAAGCTTTCTTT,CDSSARGDGGAEAFF
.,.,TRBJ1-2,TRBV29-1,TGCAGCGTTCCCGGGGGCGCGCATGGCTACACCTTC,CSVPGGAHGYTF
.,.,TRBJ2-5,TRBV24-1,TGTGCCACCAGTGATCAAACTGAGACCCAGCACTTC,CATSDQTETQHF
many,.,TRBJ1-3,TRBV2,TGTGCCAGCAGTTATGAGGGAGCGGACTATTTT,CASSYEGADYF
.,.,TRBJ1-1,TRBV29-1,TGCAGCAGTCCCCGACAGGCTGGAACTGAAGCTTTCTTT,CSSPRQAGTEAFF
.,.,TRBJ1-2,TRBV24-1,TGTGCCACCAGTGATTTTCAGGGAGGCGGCTACACCTTC,CATSDFQGGGYTF
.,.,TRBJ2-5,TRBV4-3,TGCGCCAGCAGCCACGGGGGGCGAGAGACCCAGTACTTC,CASSHGGRETQYF